These T cell receptor beta chains were read from a single sample in a study of blood T cell repertoires in COVID-19. TCRdb keeps only in-frame clones here, not all; method: immunoSEQ multiplex PCR. The data show some 240,000 clones, with about 80% seen just once and roughly 9.6% held by the top ten. The sample consisted of peripheral blood. The receptors were sampled from a woman aged 80 or older with acute or convalescent COVID-19. The CDR3 runs from the conserved cysteine through the conserved F or W. The order of the fields is J gene, V gene, clone size, D gene, CDR3 DNA, CDR3 protein. A D gene is named only where the DNA matches it firmly. Size is omitted from some rows. Given values are once, few, many or a class for expanded clones.

TRBJ2-5,TRBV5-1,-,TRBD1,TGCGCCAGCAGCTTATCCGGGACAGGGGGTTGGGATGAGACCCAGTACTTC,CASSLSGTGGWDETQYF
TRBJ2-7,TRBV12-3/TRBV12-4,-,-,TGTGCCAGCAGTTTTGTGGGAGACGAGCAGTACTTC,CASSFVGDEQYF
TRBJ2-2,TRBV2,-,-,TGTGCCAGCAGTGCGTTCCGCGGAGGCACCGGGGAGCTGTTTTTT,CASSAFRGGTGELFF
TRBJ1-5,TRBV4-1,-,TRBD1,TGCGCCAGCAGCCAAGGTTTCGGACAGGACAATCAGCCCCAGCATTTT,CASSQGFGQDNQPQHF
TRBJ2-2,TRBV24-1,-,TRBD2,TGTGCCACCAGTGCGGCGGGGGTAGGGGCGAACACCGGGGAGCTGTTTTTT,CATSAAGVGANTGELFF
TRBJ2-1,TRBV25-1,-,TRBD1,TGTGCCAGCAGTGAATTCGGACAGGGGAGGGATGAGCAGTTCTTC,CASSEFGQGRDEQFF
TRBJ1-3,TRBV6-5,-,-,TGTGCCTGCCGCTCCACGGTTGGCACCATATATTTT,CACRSTVGTIYF
TRBJ1-5,TRBV27,few,TRBD1,TGTGCCAGCAGTCTTTACAGGGGAAATCAGCCCCAGCATTTT,CASSLYRGNQPQHF
TRBJ1-3,TRBV5-1,-,TRBD1,TGCGCCAGCAGCTTGGCCGGACAGGCCTCTGGAAACACCATATATTTT,CASSLAGQASGNTIYF
TRBJ2-7,TRBV5-1,few,TRBD2,TGCGCCAGCAGCCCTCGGGGGGACGAGCAGTACTTC,CASSPRGDEQYF
TRBJ2-7,TRBV9,-,-,TGTGCCAGCACCCCGAGCCCGGTCGAGGGCGAGCAGTACTTC,CASTPSPVEGEQYF
TRBJ1-6,TRBV5-1,-,-,TGCGCCAGCAGCGGCGGGGGGAGCTCCTATAATTCACCCCTCCACTTT,CASSGGGSSYNSPLHF
TRBJ1-4,TRBV9,-,-,TGTGCCAGCAGCATCTCAGGGAAGGAAGGTGAAAAACTGTTTTTT,CASSISGKEGEKLFF
TRBJ1-5,TRBV2,-,-,TGTGCCAGCAGCAAAGATCTCACAGGAGGGAATAGCAATCAGCCCCAGCATTTT,CASSKDLTGGNSNQPQHF
TRBJ1-6,TRBV18,-,-,TGTGCCAGCTCAGAGAGCTCCTATAATTCACCCCTCCACTTT,CASSESSYNSPLHF
TRBJ2-4,TRBV10-3,-,-,TGTGCCATCAAGCCGGACAGTTCACTAGCCAAAAACATTCAGTACTTC,CAIKPDSSLAKNIQYF
TRBJ2-1,TRBV20-1,-,-,TGCAGTGCATCTGTATACAATGAGCAGTTCTTC,CSASVYNEQFF
TRBJ1-4,TRBV7-8,-,-,TGTGCCAGCAGCCAGCGAGGGCAATCACTGTTTTTT,CASSQRGQSLFF
TRBJ1-1,TRBV2,few,-,TGTGCCAGCAGTGACGTCAGGCGGGCGGACACTGAAGCTTTCTTT,CASSDVRRADTEAFF
TRBJ1-4,TRBV6-6,-,-,TGTGCCAGCAGTTTGGGCCATGAAAAACTGTTTTTT,CASSLGHEKLFF
TRBJ2-7,TRBV13,-,-,TGTGCCAGCAGCTTTTCCTGGGCCTCCGAGCAGTACTTC,CASSFSWASEQYF
TRBJ2-1,TRBV25-1,-,-,TGTGCCAGCAGTGACCCCCAGGCGGGTGGCTACAATGAGCAGTTCTTC,CASSDPQAGGYNEQFF
TRBJ1-5,TRBV27,few,TRBD1,TGTGCCAGCAGTTACAGGGGGCTGGGGTATAGCAATCAGCCCCAGCATTTT,CASSYRGLGYSNQPQHF
TRBJ2-5,TRBV2,-,TRBD1,TGTGCCAGCGGGGAAAGGGACAGGGCGAGAGAGACCCAGTACTTC,CASGERDRARETQYF
TRBJ1-6,TRBV30,-,-,TGTGCCTGGAGGCAGGACTATAATTCACCCCTCCACTTT,CAWRQDYNSPLHF
TRBJ1-2,TRBV27,-,TRBD1,TGTGCCAGCAGTTCGGGACAGGGGAGTGGCTACACCTTC,CASSSGQGSGYTF
TRBJ1-5,TRBV5-1,once,-,TGCGCCAGCAGCTTGGATGGTTCCGGGGAGAATCAGCCCCAGCATTTT,CASSLDGSGENQPQHF
TRBJ2-1,TRBV6-2/TRBV6-3,-,-,TGTGCCAGCAGTTCCGGGGGAGGTAACTACAATGAGCAGTTCTTC,CASSSGGGNYNEQFF
TRBJ1-5,TRBV2,-,TRBD1,TGTGCCAGCAGTGCCCCCGGGACAGGGAGTCAGCCCCAGCATTTT,CASSAPGTGSQPQHF
TRBJ2-5,TRBV5-4,-,-,TGTGCCAGCAGCTCCGGGCCGATGTGGAGGGGAGTACAAGAGACCCAGTACTTC,CASSSGPMWRGVQETQYF
TRBJ2-1,TRBV5-4,-,-,TGTGCCAGCAGCGCCAAGGGGGGGCCCTCGAATGAGCAGTTCTTC,CASSAKGGPSNEQFF
TRBJ1-2,TRBV3-1/TRBV3-2,-,-,TGTGCCAGCAGCCAAGATATAGGCAGGTTGGGCTACACCTTC,CASSQDIGRLGYTF
TRBJ1-2,TRBV4-2,-,-,TGTGCCAGCAGCCAAGATGGGGGCCACTATGGCTACACCTTC,CASSQDGGHYGYTF
TRBJ1-1,TRBV18,-,-,TGTGCCAGCTCACCCGACAGCCTTAGTGAAGCTTTCTTT,CASSPDSLSEAFF
TRBJ1-1,TRBV18,-,TRBD1,TGTGCCAGCTCACCACGGACAGGGGCGAACACTGAAGCTTTCTTT,CASSPRTGANTEAFF
TRBJ2-1,TRBV9,-,TRBD2,TGTGCCAGCAGCCTCCGTGGTAGCGGGGGGGTCAATGAGCAGTTCTTC,CASSLRGSGGVNEQFF
TRBJ2-1,TRBV7-6,-,TRBD2,TGTGCCAGCAGCTTAGGTACTAGCGGGGGGGCATGGGAGCAGTTCTTC,CASSLGTSGGAWEQFF
TRBJ2-3,TRBV19,-,-,TGTGCCAGTAGTATGGGGCCCCGCACAGATACGCAGTATTTT,CASSMGPRTDTQYF
TRBJ1-2,TRBV2,-,TRBD1,TGTGCCAGCAGTCCACAGGGGATAGGGGACTATGGCTACACCTTC,CASSPQGIGDYGYTF
TRBJ1-2,TRBV2,-,TRBD1,TGTGCCAGTGCTGGGGACAGGGGATACGGTGGCTACACCTTC,CASAGDRGYGGYTF
TRBJ2-1,TRBV6-6,-,TRBD1,TGTGCCAGCAGTCCCACGGACAGGGTCGAGTTCTTC,CASSPTDRVEFF
TRBJ2-2,TRBV2,-,TRBD2,TGTGCCAGCAGACGAAGCGGGGGGAACACCGGGGAGCTGTTTTTT,CASRRSGGNTGELFF
TRBJ2-7,TRBV2,-,-,TGTGCCAGCATGTGGACAACCTACGAGCAGTACTTC,CASMWTTYEQYF
TRBJ1-1,TRBV19,-,TRBD1,TGTGCCAGTAGTAGTGGTACAGGGGGTTTTTTTGAAGCTTTCTTT,CASSSGTGGFFEAFF
TRBJ1-3,TRBV2,-,-,TGTGCCAGCAGTGCTCCGACAGATAGTGGAAACACCATATATTTT,CASSAPTDSGNTIYF
TRBJ1-1,TRBV5-1,few,-,TGCGCCAGCAGCTTAGGGAATCAGGGGACGAACACTGAAGCTTTCTTT,CASSLGNQGTNTEAFF
TRBJ2-2,TRBV19,-,-,TGTGCCAGTAGTATGGGGCAGGGAAGTGGTTACACCGGGGAGCTGTTTTTT,CASSMGQGSGYTGELFF
TRBJ1-6,TRBV30,-,-,TGTGCCTGGAGCGCGAGCGGTTCACCCCTCCACTTT,CAWSASGSPLHF
TRBJ2-5,TRBV11-2,-,TRBD2,TGTGCCAGCAGCCCTCGGCGGGGGGCGCCGGAGACCCAGTACTTC,CASSPRRGAPETQYF
TRBJ1-6,TRBV14,-,TRBD1,TGTGCCAGCAGCCAAGAAGGGACAGGGAGTTCACCCCTCCACTTT,CASSQEGTGSSPLHF
TRBJ1-1,TRBV2,-,-,TGTGCCAGCGGGGGGTACCGGAACACTGAAGCTTTCTTT,CASGGYRNTEAFF
TRBJ2-7,TRBV9,-,-,TGTGCCAGCAGCCCCCGACAGTCTCCCTACGAGCAGTACTTC,CASSPRQSPYEQYF